This T cell receptor beta chain was identified in a study of blood T cell repertoires in COVID-19. About the research overall: COVID-19 samples collected from the United States, Italy and Spain covered acute and convalescent phases. Sample material is recorded as cDNA or gDNA derived from T cells, B-cell-depleted T cells, or PBMCs.

As originally analysed: Reference gene primer amplification gave nucleated cell count estimates. The assay was immunoSEQ multiplex PCR, and TCRdb's table has in-frame clones only and misses some. Clone size and the V and J calls come from that table; the DNA yielded D and trimming. Here the sample spans about 250,000 clones, about 80% being singletons. This clone occurred a few times. The CDR3 has 15 amino acids. The germline gives CDR1 MNHNY, CDR2 SVGAGI (reference sequence). V shed 6 bases and J 0 bases; nucleotides not matched to a gene: 8. The sample consisted of peripheral blood. The clonotype was recovered from an older man with acute or convalescent COVID-19. This chain joins TRBV6-6 and TRBJ2-7, with 7 bases that match TRBD1. DNA for the CDR3: TGTGCCAGCAGCACGAACAGGGGAAACTCCTACGAGCAGTACTTC. It is translated as CASSTNRGNSYEQYF.